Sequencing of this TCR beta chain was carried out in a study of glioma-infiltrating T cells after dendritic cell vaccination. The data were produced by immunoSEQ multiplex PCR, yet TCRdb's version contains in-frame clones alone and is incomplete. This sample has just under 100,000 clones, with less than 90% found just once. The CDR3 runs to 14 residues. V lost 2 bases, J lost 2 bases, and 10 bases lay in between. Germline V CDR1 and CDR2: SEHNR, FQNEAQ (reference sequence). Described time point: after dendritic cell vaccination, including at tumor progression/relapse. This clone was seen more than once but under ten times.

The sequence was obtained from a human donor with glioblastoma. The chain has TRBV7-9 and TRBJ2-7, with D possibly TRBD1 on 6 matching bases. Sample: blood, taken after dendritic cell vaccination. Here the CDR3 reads CASSLQGRAYEQYF. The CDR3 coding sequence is TGTGCCAGCAGCTTACAGGGGCGGGCCTACGAGCAGTACTTC.